This TCR beta chain was observed in a study of blood T cell repertoires in COVID-19. The wider study: Researchers got acute and convalescent COVID-19 samples from the United States, Italy and Spain. Sources were T cells, B-cell-depleted T cells, or PBMCs; the material itself was cDNA or gDNA.

In this sample, this clone turned up once. Profiling relied on immunoSEQ multiplex PCR, and the TCRdb table lists in-frame clones only, not all of them. Of about 160,000 clones listed, about 85% are singletons. Germline values: CDR1 SGHVS, CDR2 FQNEAQ. V lost 4 bases to trimming and J lost 6 bases; unmatched junction nucleotides: 14. There are 16 residues in the CDR3. This chain links TRBV7-8 with TRBJ1-2; TRBD1 matches 7 bases. This clonotype was obtained from a man between 35 and 55 years old with acute or convalescent COVID-19. Material: peripheral blood. CDR3 residues: CASSSREGGRSHGYTF. CDR3 nucleotide sequence: TGTGCCAGCAGCTCACGGGAAGGGGGCAGGAGCCATGGCTACACCTTC. Together with reference TRBV7-8 and TRBJ1-2, the CDR3 gives the full variable domain: GAGVSQSPRYKVAKRGQDVALRCDPISGHVSLFWYQQALGQGPEFLTYFQNEAQLDKSGLPSDRFFAERPEGSVSTLKIQRTQQEDSAVYLCASSSREGGRSHGYTFGSGTRLTVV.